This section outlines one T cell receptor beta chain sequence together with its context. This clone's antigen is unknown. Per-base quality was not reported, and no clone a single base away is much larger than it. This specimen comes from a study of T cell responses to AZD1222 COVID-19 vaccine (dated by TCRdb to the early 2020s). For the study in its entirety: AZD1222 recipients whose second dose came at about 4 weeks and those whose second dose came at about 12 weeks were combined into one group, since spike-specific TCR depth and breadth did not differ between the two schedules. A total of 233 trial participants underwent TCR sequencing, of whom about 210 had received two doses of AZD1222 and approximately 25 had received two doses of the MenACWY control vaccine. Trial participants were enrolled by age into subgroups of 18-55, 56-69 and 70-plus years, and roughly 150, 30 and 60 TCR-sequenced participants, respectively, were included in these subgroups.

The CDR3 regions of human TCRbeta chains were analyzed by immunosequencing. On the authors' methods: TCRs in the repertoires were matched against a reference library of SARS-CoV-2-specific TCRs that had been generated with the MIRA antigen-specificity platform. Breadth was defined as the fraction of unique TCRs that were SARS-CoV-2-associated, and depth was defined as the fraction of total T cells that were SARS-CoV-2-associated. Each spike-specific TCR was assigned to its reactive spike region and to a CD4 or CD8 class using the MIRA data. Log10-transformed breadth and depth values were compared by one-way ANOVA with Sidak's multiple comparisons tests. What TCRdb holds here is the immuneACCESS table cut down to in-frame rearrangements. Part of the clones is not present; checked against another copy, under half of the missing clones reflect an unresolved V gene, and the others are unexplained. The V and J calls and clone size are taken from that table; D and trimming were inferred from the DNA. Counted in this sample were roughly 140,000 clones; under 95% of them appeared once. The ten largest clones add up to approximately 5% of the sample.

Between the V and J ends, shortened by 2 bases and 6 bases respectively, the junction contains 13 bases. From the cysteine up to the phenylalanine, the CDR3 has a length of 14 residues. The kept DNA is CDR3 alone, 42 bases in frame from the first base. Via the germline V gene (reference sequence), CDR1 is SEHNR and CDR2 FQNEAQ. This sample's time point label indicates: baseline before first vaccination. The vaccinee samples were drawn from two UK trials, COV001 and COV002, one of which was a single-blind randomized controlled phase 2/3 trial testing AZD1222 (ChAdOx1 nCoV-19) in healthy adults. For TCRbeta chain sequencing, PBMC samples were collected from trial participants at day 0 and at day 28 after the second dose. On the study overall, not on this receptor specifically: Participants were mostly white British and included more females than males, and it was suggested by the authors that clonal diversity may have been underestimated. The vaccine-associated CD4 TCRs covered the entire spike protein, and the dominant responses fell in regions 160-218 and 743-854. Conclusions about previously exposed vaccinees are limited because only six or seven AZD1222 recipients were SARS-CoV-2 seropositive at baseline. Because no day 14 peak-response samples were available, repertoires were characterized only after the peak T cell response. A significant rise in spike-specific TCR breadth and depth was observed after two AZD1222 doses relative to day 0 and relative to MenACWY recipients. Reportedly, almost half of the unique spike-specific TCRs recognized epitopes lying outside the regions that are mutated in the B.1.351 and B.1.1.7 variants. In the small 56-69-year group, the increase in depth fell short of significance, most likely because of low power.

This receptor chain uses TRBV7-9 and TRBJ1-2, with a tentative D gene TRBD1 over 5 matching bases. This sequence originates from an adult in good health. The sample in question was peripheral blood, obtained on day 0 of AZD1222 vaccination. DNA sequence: TGTGCCAGCAGCTTACTTACTTCGACAGATGGCTACACCTTC. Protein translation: CASSLLTSTDGYTF.